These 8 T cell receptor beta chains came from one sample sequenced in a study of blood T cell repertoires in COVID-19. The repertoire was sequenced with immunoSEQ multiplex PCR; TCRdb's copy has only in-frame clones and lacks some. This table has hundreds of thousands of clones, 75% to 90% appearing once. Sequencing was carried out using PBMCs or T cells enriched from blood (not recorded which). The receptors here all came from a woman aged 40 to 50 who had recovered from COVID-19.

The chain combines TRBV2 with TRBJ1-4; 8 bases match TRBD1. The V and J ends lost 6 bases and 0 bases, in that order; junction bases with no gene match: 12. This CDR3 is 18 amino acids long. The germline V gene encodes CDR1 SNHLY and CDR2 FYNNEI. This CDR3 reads CASSGPGGDSATNEKLFF. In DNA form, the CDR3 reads TGTGCCAGCAGCGGACCAGGGGGCGATTCCGCAACTAATGAAAAACTGTTTTTT.

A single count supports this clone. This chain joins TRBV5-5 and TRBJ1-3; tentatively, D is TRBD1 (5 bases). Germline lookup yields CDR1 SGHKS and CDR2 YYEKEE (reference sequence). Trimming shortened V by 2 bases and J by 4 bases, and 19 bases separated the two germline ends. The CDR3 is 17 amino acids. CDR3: CASSFLSPSGAGNTIYF. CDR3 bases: TGTGCCAGCAGCTTTCTGTCCCCCAGTGGGGCAGGAAACACCATATATTTT.

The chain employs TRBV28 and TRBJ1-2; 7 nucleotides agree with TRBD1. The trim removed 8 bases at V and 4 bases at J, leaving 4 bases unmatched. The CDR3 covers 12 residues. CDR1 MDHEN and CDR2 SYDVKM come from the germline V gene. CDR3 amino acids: CASRQGPYGYTF. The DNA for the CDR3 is TGTGCCAGCCGACAGGGACCCTATGGCTACACCTTC.

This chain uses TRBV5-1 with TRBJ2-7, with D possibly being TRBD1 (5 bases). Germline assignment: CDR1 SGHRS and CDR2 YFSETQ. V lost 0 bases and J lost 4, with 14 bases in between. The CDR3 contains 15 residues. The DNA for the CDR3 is TGCGCCAGCAGCTTGGCCCCAGGGTATACTTACGAGCAGTACTTC. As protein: CASSLAPGYTYEQYF. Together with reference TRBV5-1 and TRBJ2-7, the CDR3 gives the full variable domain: KAGVTQTPRYLIKTRGQQVTLSCSPISGHRSVSWYQQTPGQGLQFLFEYFSETQRNKGNFPGRFSGRQFSNSRSEMNVSTLELGDSALYLCASSLAPGYTYEQYFGPGTRLTVT.

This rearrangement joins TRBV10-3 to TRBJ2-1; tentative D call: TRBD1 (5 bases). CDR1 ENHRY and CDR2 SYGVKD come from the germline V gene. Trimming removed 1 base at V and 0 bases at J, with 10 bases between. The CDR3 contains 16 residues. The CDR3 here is CAISEWGGSSYNEQFF. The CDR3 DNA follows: TGTGCCATCAGTGAGTGGGGCGGTAGCTCCTACAATGAGCAGTTCTTC.

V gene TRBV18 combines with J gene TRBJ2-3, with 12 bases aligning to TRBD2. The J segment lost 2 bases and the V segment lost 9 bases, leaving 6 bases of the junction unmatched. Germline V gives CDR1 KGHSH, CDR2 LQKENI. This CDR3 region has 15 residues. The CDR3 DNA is TGTGCCAGTTCGACTAGCGGGAGAAACACAGATACGCAGTATTTT. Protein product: CASSTSGRNTDTQYF.

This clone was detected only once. The CDR3 sequence is CASSPQGTLHEKLFF. As DNA, the CDR3 is TGTGCCAGCAGCCCACAGGGCACTCTCCATGAAAAACTGTTTTTT. The chain is built from TRBV7-9 and TRBJ1-4; D may be TRBD1 (6 bases). The CDR3 runs to 15 residues. Germline lookup yields CDR1 SEHNR and CDR2 FQNEAQ (reference sequence). Trimming cost V 5 bases and J 6 bases, with 16 bases left between them.

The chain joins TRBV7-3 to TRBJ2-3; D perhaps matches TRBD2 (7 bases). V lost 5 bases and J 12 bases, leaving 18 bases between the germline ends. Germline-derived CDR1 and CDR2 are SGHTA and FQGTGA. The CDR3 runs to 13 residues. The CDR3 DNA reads TGTGCCAGCAGCGCCCCGGGGGGCCTTTACCAGTATTTT. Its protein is CASSAPGGLYQYF.